The entry that follows covers one T cell receptor (beta chain) sequence. As originally analysed: For nucleated cells, counts were estimated from reference gene primer amplification. Assay used: immunoSEQ multiplex PCR; TCRdb lists only in-frame clones, some missing. V and J calls plus clone size are reproduced from that table; the DNA served to infer D and trimming. The sample lists a few hundred thousand clones, around 88% occurring once. The data stem from a study of blood T cell repertoires in COVID-19. In the study overall: There were acute and convalescent COVID-19 samples, and they came from the United States, Italy and Spain. T cells, B-cell-depleted T cells, or PBMCs supplied cDNA or gDNA.

Sequenced: peripheral blood. The clonotype comes from a woman aged 50 to 60 with acute or convalescent COVID-19.

CDR3 sequence reads: CASIQGGWTEAFF. DNA of the CDR3: TGTGCCAGCATCCAGGGTGGGTGGACTGAAGCTTTCTTT. The J gene is TRBJ1-1, the V gene TRBV5-8, with a weak D call TRBD1 (5 bases). This CDR3 comprises 13 residues. CDR1 is SGHTS, CDR2 YDEGEE, per germline. V lost 6 bases, J lost 5 bases, and 14 bases lay in between. The whole variable domain, filled in from reference TRBV5-8 and TRBJ1-1, reads EAGVTQSPTHLIKTRGQQATLRCSPISGHTSVYWYQQALGLGLQFLLWYDEGEERNRGNFPPRFSGRQFPNYSSELNVNALELEDSALYLCASIQGGWTEAFFGQGTRLTVV.